This is a list of T cell receptor beta chains from one sample in a study of T-cell memory formation after mild COVID-19. In TCRdb, the 5' RACE reads were re-called with MiXCR into one record per CDR3 protein. The sample includes hundreds of thousands of distinct CDR3 sequences, 15% of them seen just once. Sequencing was performed on PBMCs or a T cell subset sorted from them (not recorded which). The receptors were gathered from an adult woman who had mild COVID-19 (a few samples of this study predate the infection). Cell type and time point are not known. Each CDR3 is given without its conserved first and last residue. Fields, in order: D gene, clone size, V gene, CDR3 protein. D genes are given only for firm matches. Clone size is shown for a subset of rows, as once, few, many or a class of expanded clone.

TRBD1 | many | TRBV12-3/TRBV12-4 | ASSSRTGADQPQH
TRBD2 | few | TRBV24-1 | ATSGLAGGRAETQY
- | - | TRBV11-1 | ASSSRRGQNTQY
- | - | TRBV7-9 | ASTLTGNTEAF
TRBD1 | - | TRBV2 | ASSHRGRIEKLF
- | few | TRBV18 | ASSPPSGTSTDTQY
- | few | TRBV20-1 | SATRPGGNEQF
TRBD2 | - | TRBV12-3/TRBV12-4 | ASRAGTSGGATQY
TRBD2 | many | TRBV10-3 | AISLGLALDTQY
- | many | TRBV27 | ASSRGAGYNEQF
TRBD2 | few | TRBV4-3 | ASSFSGTRNEQF
- | few | TRBV6-5 | ASSDMTGETQY
- | - | TRBV7-3 | ASSLTPNRNTEAF
TRBD2 | few | TRBV7-9 | ASSPSRGVNYEQY
- | - | TRBV11-3 | ASSLARGALGTDTQY
TRBD1 | - | TRBV15 | ATSRRTGGSPLH
- | many | TRBV2 | ASSGYFDNEQF
- | few | TRBV5-1 | ASSLLGGENTEAF
TRBD1 | - | TRBV5-1 | ASRTWTGHYNEQF
- | - | TRBV30 | AWTDIRAYEQY
TRBD2 | - | TRBV5-1 | ASSLDPSGTYEQY
- | few | TRBV12-3/TRBV12-4 | ASSPSDGGRTGYT
TRBD1 | few | TRBV5-1 | ASSSYRQGRNTGELF
TRBD1 | - | TRBV29-1 | SASPGTAAYNEQF
- | - | TRBV24-1 | ATSDPTKGPWQY
TRBD1 | - | TRBV24-1 | ATSERDSPTDTQY
- | many | TRBV2 | ASSEALPTSASNTEAF
TRBD1 | - | TRBV12-3/TRBV12-4 | ASSLGGQGAYNEQF
- | few | TRBV4-1 | ASSHGRGIRGYEQY
TRBD2 | few | TRBV20-1 | SARIAGVGTQY
- | many | TRBV4-2 | ASSQDWTGELF
- | - | TRBV29-1 | SVGRDRQQF
TRBD1 | few | TRBV7-6 | ASSLPQGTETQY
- | - | TRBV12-3/TRBV12-4 | ASSSTGRNTIY
- | many | TRBV5-6 | ASSAAVQWKNIQY
- | - | TRBV11-2 | ASSLSTGRFSPLH
- | - | TRBV12-3/TRBV12-4 | ASSLGGEISYNEQF
- | once | TRBV20-1 | SARLGVNYGYT
- | - | TRBV15 | ATSRVRLGEQY
- | few | TRBV7-9 | ASSLLSTEAF
TRBD2 | - | TRBV11-3 | ASSLEASGGQETQY
- | - | TRBV18 | ASSPKGTPVHEQY
TRBD1 | - | TRBV6-5 | ASSGTGAGNTEAF
TRBD2 | - | TRBV12-3/TRBV12-4 | ASSLNGGGAKEQY
- | - | TRBV24-1 | ATSDASRDRGETQY
- | few | TRBV7-2 | ASSWEYAEQF
- | few | TRBV7-8 | ASSLLEGSGGTGELF
- | - | TRBV24-1 | ATRGAGNQPQH
- | - | TRBV24-1 | ATSGGGQEPYEQY
- | - | TRBV12-3/TRBV12-4 | ASTPSSLVFGGLEGPINYGYT
- | - | TRBV11-3 | ASSTNGDIQY
TRBD2 | many | TRBV7-2 | ASSSKIQRTSGGSTDTQY
- | - | TRBV10-3 | AMGSKSSDTQY